The 26 T cell receptor beta chains below were found in one sample sequenced in a study of cytomegalovirus exposure and HLA in healthy donors. PCR used 60 Vbeta primers and 13 Jbeta primers. Data came from immunoSEQ multiplex PCR; TCRdb stores just in-frame clones and leaves some out. This table has some 170,000 clones, around 80% appearing once. The sample was PBMCs. Receptors originate from a man between 18 and 29 years old in good health and CMV-seropositive.

The genes are TRBV7-8 and TRBJ2-7; unclear D gene. V was clipped by 8 bases and J by 1 base, with 12 bases between them. Germline lookup yields CDR1 SGHVS and CDR2 FQNEAQ. The length of the CDR3 is 13 residues. The DNA for the CDR3 is TGTGCCAGCTGCGTCCGGAGATCCTACGAGCAGTACTTC. Translating it yields CASCVRRSYEQYF.

The rearrangement uses TRBV7-8 and TRBJ1-2; TRBD1 matches at 11 bases. V lost 2 bases and J lost 4; bases outside the gene matches: 3. This CDR3 is built from 15 residues. Germline V gene data show CDR1 as SGHVS and CDR2 as FQNEAQ. CDR3 coding DNA: TGTGCCAGCAGCTTATCCGGGACAGGGGGCTATGGCTACACCTTC. Protein: CASSLSGTGGYGYTF. Full variable domain (rest looked up from reference TRBV7-8 and TRBJ1-2): GAGVSQSPRYKVAKRGQDVALRCDPISGHVSLFWYQQALGQGPEFLTYFQNEAQLDKSGLPSDRFFAERPEGSVSTLKIQRTQQEDSAVYLCASSLSGTGGYGYTFGSGTRLTVV.

V and J are TRBV7-9 and TRBJ1-2, with no clear D. Germline V gene sequence: CDR1 SEHNR, CDR2 FQNEAQ (reference sequence). The CDR3 contains 13 residues. Trimming removed 8 bases from V and 3 bases from J, with 13 bases in between. CDR3 sequence (DNA): TGTGCCAGCTGGGTCGCGGGTGACTATGGCTACACCTTC. It encodes CASWVAGDYGYTF.

This clone was counted a single time. The rearrangement joins TRBV5-1 to TRBJ1-2; 10 nucleotides line up with TRBD1. Germline-derived CDR1 and CDR2 are SGHRS and YFSETQ. V lost 4 bases, J lost 8 bases, and 5 bases stayed unmatched. The CDR3 length is 13 residues. The CDR3 DNA follows: TGCGCCAGCAGCCTGGGGACAGGGGAAGGCTACACCTTC. It specifies CASSLGTGEGYTF.

This clone was counted only a few times. This chain uses TRBV5-8 with TRBJ1-1; the D gene is possibly TRBD1 (6 bases). The germline V gene encodes CDR1 SGHTS and CDR2 YDEGEE. The CDR3 extends over 14 amino acids. The V end lost 0 bases, the J end lost 4 bases, and 10 bases lay between the germline ends. CDR3 loop: CASSLDRAGTEAFF. In DNA, the CDR3 is TGTGCCAGCAGCTTGGACAGGGCGGGCACTGAAGCTTTCTTT.

This chain links TRBV7-2 with TRBJ2-7, with TRBD1 matching over 10 bases. This CDR3 comprises 16 residues. V shed 1 base, J shed 2 bases, and the junction held 5 bases outside the gene matches. Germline CDR1 SGHTA, CDR2 FQGNSA. The CDR3: CASSLDSGTGAYEQYF. In DNA form, the CDR3 reads TGTGCCAGCAGCTTAGATTCCGGGACAGGGGCCTACGAGCAGTACTTC.

In its sample, this clone was seen once. The CDR3 sequence is CASSLFGASGSIYNEQFF. CDR3 nucleotides: TGTGCCAGCAGTTTATTTGGGGCTAGCGGGAGTATCTACAATGAGCAGTTCTTC. The chain joins TRBV27 to TRBJ2-1; 10 nucleotides agree with TRBD2. CDR1 and CDR2 (germline): MNHEY, SMNVEV (reference sequence). V shed 1 base, J shed 3 bases, and the junction held 9 bases outside the gene matches. The CDR3 loop spans 18 amino acids.

This clone was counted between two and nine times. The chain uses TRBV7-8 and TRBJ2-5; 7 nucleotides align to TRBD2. The CDR3 spans 14 residues. Germline V gene sequence: CDR1 SGHVS, CDR2 FQNEAQ. V was clipped by 5 bases and J by 5 bases; unmatched bases: 8. CDR3 loop: CASSLPTSAETQYF. The CDR3, as DNA: TGTGCCAGCAGCCTACCCACTAGCGCGGAGACCCAGTACTTC.

The chain is built from TRBV30 and TRBJ2-2; TRBD2 is a possible D gene (6 bases). Per germline, CDR1 GTSNPN and CDR2 SVGIG (reference sequence). The CDR3 runs to 17 residues. Deletions cut 0 bases from V and 11 bases from J, with 25 bases between. The CDR3 sequence: CAWSVRETSLRTRELFF. The DNA of the CDR3 is TGTGCCTGGAGTGTACGTGAGACTAGTCTGCGAACCCGCGAGCTGTTTTTT.

The chain combines TRBV27 with TRBJ1-6, with a tentative D call TRBD1 (5 bases). From germline, CDR1 is MNHEY and CDR2 SMNVEV (reference sequence). Trimming took off 5 bases at V and 3 bases at J, with 17 bases between the two ends. This CDR3 is 17 amino acids long. The CDR3 protein is CASSLTPRQYYNSPLHF. CDR3 in DNA: TGTGCCAGCAGTCTTACTCCACGACAGTACTATAATTCACCCCTCCACTTT.

This chain connects TRBV5-1 to TRBJ1-1; 9 nucleotides align to TRBD1. Trimming removed 4 bases from V and 4 bases from J; junction bases left unmatched: 5. Germline V gives CDR1 SGHRS, CDR2 YFSETQ. The CDR3 is 14 residues long. CDR3 residues: CASSGGTGPTEAFF. DNA for the CDR3: TGCGCCAGCAGCGGCGGGACAGGGCCCACTGAAGCTTTCTTT.

A remark on this clone: Other nucleotide sequences from this sample produce the same CDR3. This chain connects TRBV7-9 to TRBJ2-7; 7 bases agree with TRBD2. The CDR3 covers 14 residues. Germline V gene data show CDR1 as SEHNR and CDR2 as FQNEAQ (reference sequence). V lost 3 bases to trimming and J lost 4 bases; unmatched junction nucleotides: 6. Written as DNA, the CDR3 is TGTGCCAGCAGCTTTAGTGGGAGGGGATACGAGCAGTACTTC. This sequence encodes CASSFSGRGYEQYF.

V usage is TRBV6-1 and J usage is TRBJ2-1; 7 bases line up with TRBD2. J lost 3 bases, V lost 2 bases, and 7 bases had no gene match. Germline V gene lookup returns CDR1 MNHNS and CDR2 SASEGT. The CDR3 runs to 16 residues. The DNA of the CDR3 is TGTGCCAGCAGTGAACTCAGCGGGATGAACTACAATGAGCAGTTCTTC. It encodes CASSELSGMNYNEQFF.

The count of this clone is one. The CDR3 reads CASSFSGGYADTQYF. CDR3 bases: TGTGCCAGCAGCTTTTCGGGGGGTTATGCAGATACGCAGTATTTT. The J gene is TRBJ2-3, the V gene TRBV7-3; 7 bases line up with TRBD2. Trimming took 3 bases from V and 4 from J; bases not matched to a gene: 7. The germline V gene has CDR1 SGHTA and CDR2 FQGTGA. This CDR3 contains 15 residues.

The genes are TRBV27 and TRBJ2-1; 9 bases map to TRBD1. After removal of 0 bases from V and 9 bases from J, the junction contained 15 bases not matched to a gene. Germline CDR1 reads MNHEY; CDR2 reads SMNVEV (reference sequence). The CDR3 is made up of 18 amino acids. As DNA, the CDR3 is TGTGCCAGCAGTTTATCGGGCCCCGGGACAGGGTTTGTCCCTGAGCAGTTCTTC. Protein product: CASSLSGPGTGFVPEQFF.

The chain employs TRBV2 and TRBJ1-6; no clear D gene. The V and J ends lost 6 bases and 0 bases respectively, with 12 bases between them. The CDR3 has 16 residues. Germline CDR1 reads SNHLY; CDR2 reads FYNNEI. The CDR3 protein is CASSERESSYNSPLHF. CDR3 DNA sequence: TGTGCCAGCAGCGAAAGGGAGAGCTCCTATAATTCACCCCTCCACTTT.

The CDR3 protein is CASSPDTGPGITNTGELFF. The CDR3 nucleotides read TGTGCCAGCAGCCCAGACACAGGTCCCGGCATAACAAACACCGGGGAGCTGTTTTTT. The chain links TRBV11-3 to TRBJ2-2; a possible D gene is TRBD1 (5 bases). The CDR3 contains 19 residues. Germline CDR1 SGHNT, CDR2 YENEEA. V lost 5 bases, J lost 2 bases, and 24 bases lay in between. Complete variable domain (other parts from reference TRBV11-3 and TRBJ2-2): EAGVVQSPRYKIIEKKQPVAFWCNPISGHNTLYWYLQNLGQGPELLIRYENEEAVDDSQLPKDRFSAERLKGVDSTLKIQPAELGDSAVYLCASSPDTGPGITNTGELFFGEGSRLTVL.

The gene calls are TRBV4-3 and TRBJ2-7; 7 nucleotides line up with TRBD1. The germline V gene has CDR1 LGHNA and CDR2 YSLEER. CDR3 length equals 12 residues. After removal of 2 bases from V and 12 bases from J, the junction contained 7 bases not matched to a gene. In DNA form, the CDR3 reads TGCGCCAGCAGCCAACCCGGGACAGCCTTGTACTTC. The encoded protein is CASSQPGTALYF.

This chain links TRBV4-3 with TRBJ2-1, with no clear D. This CDR3 contains 14 residues. V was trimmed by 0 bases and J by 4 bases, leaving 7 bases between them. Germline V CDR1 and CDR2: LGHNA, YSLEER. CDR3 bases: TGCGCCAGCAGCCAAGATCGCCAGTACAATGAGCAGTTCTTC. It codes for CASSQDRQYNEQFF.

The rearrangement links TRBV15 to TRBJ2-7, with a weak D call TRBD1 (7 bases). This CDR3 spans 15 amino acids. V lost 5 bases and J lost 2, with 16 bases in between. Germline V CDR1 and CDR2: LNHNV, YYDKDF (reference sequence). In DNA, the CDR3 is TGTGCCACCAGCCAAGGGGCAGGGGGGACCTACGAGCAGTACTTC. Its protein product is CATSQGAGGTYEQYF.

This chain uses TRBV7-7 with TRBJ2-7, with unresolved D. The CDR3 runs to 11 residues. The germline V gene encodes CDR1 SSHAT and CDR2 FNYEAQ (reference sequence). V dropped 3 bases and J dropped 3 bases, with 3 bases sitting between them. The CDR3 sequence: CASSLSYEQYF. The CDR3 DNA sequence: TGTGCCAGCAGCTTGAGCTACGAGCAGTACTTC.

This clone was counted a few times. The chain uses TRBV7-9 and TRBJ1-1; TRBD1 matches 9 bases. Germline V lookup: CDR1 SEHNR, CDR2 FQNEAQ (reference sequence). CDR3 length: 16 residues. V trimming: 6 bases; J trimming: 6 bases; junction bases outside the gene matches: 14. CDR3 sequence (DNA): TGTGCCAGCAGTTTCCGGGGACAGGGAATATATGCTGAAGCTTTCTTT. This translates into CASSFRGQGIYAEAFF.

This chain joins TRBV2 and TRBJ2-2; tentative D call: TRBD2 (5 bases). This CDR3 is 13 amino acids long. V lost 6 bases to trimming and J lost 6 bases, with 11 bases between them. Germline V lookup: CDR1 SNHLY, CDR2 FYNNEI. Here the CDR3 reads CASRDLLAGELFF. Written as DNA, the CDR3 is TGTGCCAGCAGGGACTTACTCGCCGGGGAGCTGTTTTTT.

The rearrangement links TRBV6-6 to TRBJ2-1; D perhaps matches TRBD1 (6 bases). The CDR3 spans 13 residues. The V and J ends lost 0 bases and 14 bases respectively, with 14 bases between them. Per the germline V gene, CDR1 is MNHNY and CDR2 is SVGAGI (reference sequence). The CDR3 region is CASSYSYSTGKFF. CDR3 nucleotides: TGTGCCAGCAGTTACTCGTATTCCACAGGGAAGTTCTTC.

This clone was recorded only once. The rearrangement links TRBV6-5 to TRBJ2-5, with 7 positions matching TRBD1. Trimming removed 0 bases from V and 4 bases from J; junction bases left unmatched: 8. The CDR3 runs 16 residues. CDR1 and CDR2 from the germline V gene are MNHEY and SVGAGI. The CDR3 region is CASSYSNRGVGETQYF. The CDR3 coding sequence is TGTGCCAGCAGTTACTCAAACAGGGGAGTGGGAGAGACCCAGTACTTC.

Worth noting for this clone: Other DNA sequences in this specimen translate into the identical CDR3. The rearrangement links TRBV19 to TRBJ1-5; 8 bases map to TRBD1. Germline V gene lookup returns CDR1 LNHDA and CDR2 SQIVND (reference sequence). The CDR3 has 15 residues. V gave up 6 bases and J gave up 6 bases; unmatched junction bases: 10. The CDR3 here is CASSPGQGRGQPQHF. The CDR3 DNA reads TGTGCCAGTAGCCCCGGACAGGGAAGGGGTCAGCCCCAGCATTTT.